The 30 T cell receptor beta chains below all came from one sample that was sequenced in a study of cytotoxic CD8 clonotypes in ibrutinib-treated CLL. Produced via immunoSEQ multiplex PCR; TCRdb's table is partial and in-frame only. The table includes just over 200,000 clones, more than 65% detected once. This specimen consisted of PBMCs, obtained after 12 months of ibrutinib treatment. Receptors originate from a human donor with chronic lymphocytic leukemia.

The J gene is TRBJ1-2, the V gene TRBV25-1; D not resolved. V was pared by 5 bases and J by 4 bases, with 14 bases between. CDR3 length: 14 amino acids. In germline, CDR1 is MGHDK, CDR2 SYGVNS. The CDR3: CASSPMQDFYGYTF. Here the CDR3 DNA reads TGTGCCAGCAGTCCTATGCAGGATTTCTATGGCTACACCTTC.

This clone turned up a few times. This chain uses TRBV4-1 with TRBJ2-4, with a weak D call TRBD2 (5 bases). The CDR3 runs to 17 residues. The germline V gene has CDR1 MGHRA and CDR2 YSYEKL. The ends were cut back, 2 bases at V and 2 bases at J, with 16 bases in the middle. The chain's CDR3 is CASSQPLVRASKNIQYF. CDR3 DNA: TGCGCCAGCAGCCAACCACTAGTTAGGGCTTCCAAAAACATTCAGTACTTC.

The CDR3 DNA reads TGTGCCAGCAGTCAGAGTAACAGGGGGCGGGGGCCCCAGCATTTT. This encodes CASSQSNRGRGPQHF. The V call is TRBV6-5, the J call TRBJ1-5; 9 nucleotides agree with TRBD1. Germline CDR1 reads MNHEY; CDR2 reads SVGAGI. Unmatched junction bases numbered 11, after V lost 5 bases and J lost 9 bases. CDR3 length equals 15 residues.

This chain's CDR3 is CASSSFSRDRQETQYF. DNA for the CDR3: TGTGCCAGCAGCTCTTTCTCGCGGGACAGACAAGAGACCCAGTACTTC. This chain links TRBV7-3 with TRBJ2-5; D perhaps matches TRBD1 (7 bases). V was cut by 4 bases and J by 2 bases, with 17 bases left in between. CDR3 length: 16 amino acids. Per germline, CDR1 SGHTA and CDR2 FQGTGA.

The genes are TRBV5-1 and TRBJ2-7, with 9 bases fitting TRBD1. This CDR3 contains 14 residues. J gave up 8 bases and V 5 bases, and 11 bases lay outside the gene matches. CDR1 and CDR2 from the germline V gene are SGHRS and YFSETQ. CDR3 loop: CASSKDRGVGKQYF. CDR3 coding DNA: TGCGCCAGCAGTAAGGACAGGGGTGTTGGCAAGCAGTACTTC.

CDR3 sequence reads: CASSLGDNSPLHF. The CDR3 nucleotides are TGCGCCAGCAGCTTAGGCGATAATTCACCCCTCCACTTT. The V and J genes are TRBV5-1 and TRBJ1-6; no definite D call. Trimming shortened V by 2 bases and J by 5 bases, and 5 bases separated the two germline ends. The germline CDR1 and CDR2 sequences are SGHRS and YFSETQ. The CDR3 has 13 amino acids.

The rearrangement links TRBV29-1 to TRBJ1-1; D gene unclear. Germline V gene lookup returns CDR1 SQVTM and CDR2 ANQGSEA. This CDR3 is 13 amino acids long. Trimming left V 4 bases short and J 2 bases short, with 11 bases between. The CDR3 nucleotides are TGCAGCGTTGCGGGGTCAGTAAACACTGAAGCTTTCTTT. It encodes CSVAGSVNTEAFF.

The genes are TRBV7-6 and TRBJ2-1; 8 bases are shared with TRBD2. Germline V lookup: CDR1 SGHVS, CDR2 FNYEAQ. V lost 6 bases to trimming and J lost 8 bases; unmatched junction nucleotides: 12. The CDR3 is made up of 15 amino acids. The CDR3 nucleotides are TGTGCCAGCAGTCCTAATGGACTAGCTGGCGATGAGCAGTTCTTC. This translates into CASSPNGLAGDEQFF.

CDR3 coding DNA: TGTGCCAGCTCACCACGAAGGGGGTCCTACGAGCAGTACTTC. Translating it yields CASSPRRGSYEQYF. The V and J genes are TRBV18 and TRBJ2-7; D perhaps matches TRBD1 (6 bases). V lost 1 base to trimming and J lost 1 base, with 8 bases between them. The CDR3 loop spans 14 amino acids. The germline V gene encodes CDR1 KGHSH and CDR2 LQKENI.

This clone was seen more than once but under ten times. The chain uses TRBV4-1 and TRBJ1-2; TRBD1 might be the D (6 bases). The germline gives CDR1 MGHRA, CDR2 YSYEKL. V lost 0 bases and J 7 bases, leaving 12 bases between the germline ends. CDR3 length: 14 amino acids. For the CDR3, the DNA is TGCGCCAGCAGCCAAGATGAGGGGGGACGTGGCTACACCTTC. This gives the protein CASSQDEGGRGYTF.

The rearrangement links TRBV28 to TRBJ1-2; 7 bases fit TRBD1. The junction had 9 bases not matched to a gene; V was cut back by 6 bases and J by 5 bases. CDR3 length: 14 amino acids. Germline V gene lookup returns CDR1 MDHEN and CDR2 SYDVKM. DNA for the CDR3: TGTGCCAGCAGAGGGGGGGGACAGCCTTATGGCTACACCTTC. This gives the protein CASRGGGQPYGYTF.

V gene TRBV9 combines with J gene TRBJ1-5; D gene unclear. Trimming left V 4 bases short and J 4 bases short, with 12 bases between. The CDR3 totals 14 residues. The V gene's germline CDR1 is SGDLS and CDR2 YYNGEE. The CDR3 sequence: CASSPGSGNQPQHF. The CDR3 DNA reads TGTGCCAGCAGCCCGGGAAGTGGTAATCAGCCCCAGCATTTT.

The chain couples TRBV28 to TRBJ1-5; possibly TRBD1 for D (6 bases). CDR3 size: 15 residues. Germline V gene lookup returns CDR1 MDHEN and CDR2 SYDVKM. V lost 3 bases, J lost 2 bases, and 11 bases lay in between. CDR3: CASSLRGVRNQPQHF. CDR3 sequence (DNA): TGTGCCAGCAGTTTGAGGGGGGTACGCAATCAGCCCCAGCATTTT.

As to this clone: A junction boundary mismatches the germline segment, possibly from a read error. The rearrangement joins TRBV28 to TRBJ2-2, with 11 bases aligning to TRBD1. CDR1 is MDHEN, CDR2 SYDVKM, per germline. The CDR3 runs 13 residues. The CDR3 sequence: CASRDRGRGGLFF. The CDR3 nucleotides are TGTGCCAGCAGGGACAGGGGGCGTGGGGGGCTGTTTTTT.

In its sample, this clone was seen a few times. V usage is TRBV4-1 and J usage is TRBJ2-7; D remains ambiguous. Germline V lookup: CDR1 MGHRA, CDR2 YSYEKL. This CDR3 region has 14 residues. Between the trimmed V and J ends, which lost 2 bases and 2 bases, there was a span of 10 bases. CDR3 in amino acids: CASSQRAEPYEQYF. In DNA, the CDR3 is TGCGCCAGCAGCCAAAGGGCGGAGCCCTACGAGCAGTACTTC.

The rearrangement joins TRBV19 to TRBJ2-1; TRBD2 matches 7 bases. CDR3 length: 13 residues. Germline-derived CDR1 and CDR2 are LNHDA and SQIVND (reference sequence). The V and J ends lost 7 bases and 3 bases, in that order; junction bases with no gene match: 3. DNA of the CDR3: TGTGCCAGTAATCAGCGGGGCTACAATGAGCAGTTCTTC. Amino acid sequence: CASNQRGYNEQFF.

The rearrangement uses TRBV5-1 and TRBJ2-3; 8 positions agree with TRBD2. V shed 4 bases, J shed 0 bases, and the junction held 4 bases outside the gene matches. CDR3 length: 15 residues. Looked up from germline, CDR1 is SGHRS and CDR2 is YFSETQ. The CDR3 spells CASSAQRGSTDTQYF. The CDR3 region has the DNA TGCGCCAGCAGCGCCCAGCGGGGGAGCACAGATACGCAGTATTTT.

This sequence joins TRBV7-3 and TRBJ1-2; D gene ambiguous. Germline lookup yields CDR1 SGHTA and CDR2 FQGTGA. V lost 2 bases and J lost 2, with 6 bases in between. The CDR3 covers 13 residues. CDR3 DNA: TGTGCCAGCAGCTTAGGCCGGAACTATGGCTACACCTTC. Protein product: CASSLGRNYGYTF.

The chain joins TRBV9 to TRBJ1-1; D ambiguous. Trimming shortened V by 0 bases and J by 0 bases, and 9 bases separated the two germline ends. Germline V gene lookup returns CDR1 SGDLS and CDR2 YYNGEE. The length of the CDR3 is 15 residues. CDR3: CASSVGGNLNTEAFF. The CDR3 bases are TGTGCCAGCAGCGTAGGAGGGAACTTGAACACTGAAGCTTTCTTT.

This chain connects TRBV30 to TRBJ1-5; a possible D gene is TRBD1 (6 bases). The V and J ends lost 1 base and 5 bases respectively, with 15 bases between them. Germline CDR1 is GTSNPN and CDR2 is SVGIG (reference sequence). This CDR3 is 15 amino acids long. The CDR3 is CAWSALTGTDQPQHF. The DNA of the CDR3 is TGTGCCTGGAGTGCGCTGACAGGAACGGATCAGCCCCAGCATTTT. Complete variable domain (other parts from reference TRBV30 and TRBJ1-5): SQTIHQWPATLVQPVGSPLSLECTVEGTSNPNLYWYRQAAGRGLQLLFYSVGIGQISSEVPQNLSASRPQDRQFILSSKKLLLSDSGFYLCAWSALTGTDQPQHFGDGTRLSIL.

The chain couples TRBV28 to TRBJ2-7, with no clear D. The CDR3 length is 16 residues. V was trimmed by 8 bases and J by 1 base, leaving 21 bases between them. The germline V gene encodes CDR1 MDHEN and CDR2 SYDVKM. The CDR3 region has the DNA TGTGCCAGCCTTAATGGTGGTCTGACTGAATCCTACGAGCAGTACTTC. Its protein product is CASLNGGLTESYEQYF. Full variable domain (remainder filled in from reference TRBV28 and TRBJ2-7): DVKVTQSSRYLVKRTGEKVFLECVQDMDHENMFWYRQDPGLGLRLIYFSYDVKMKEKGDIPEGYSVSREKKERFSLILESASTNQTSMYLCASLNGGLTESYEQYFGPGTRLTVT.

V is TRBV7-9 and J is TRBJ1-1; D is ambiguous. V was clipped by 4 bases and J by 10 bases, with 10 bases between them. Germline-derived CDR1 and CDR2 are SEHNR and FQNEAQ (reference sequence). The CDR3 has 11 residues. This chain's CDR3 is CASSSGLIAFF. The CDR3 nucleotides are TGTGCCAGCAGCTCCGGTTTAATAGCTTTCTTT.

This clone appeared once. This rearrangement joins TRBV6-1 to TRBJ2-2; D gene unclear. CDR1 is MNHNS and CDR2 is SASEGT in the germline V gene. Between the trimmed V and J ends, which lost 2 bases and 0 bases, there was a span of 1 base. The length of the CDR3 is 13 residues. The CDR3 here is CASSETNTGELFF. CDR3 coding DNA: TGTGCCAGCAGTGAAACGAACACCGGGGAGCTGTTTTTT.

This chain uses TRBV15 with TRBJ2-7; D may match TRBD1 or TRBD2 (5 bases each). Germline values: CDR1 LNHNV, CDR2 YYDKDF (reference sequence). Trimming removed 0 bases from V and 5 bases from J, with 14 bases in between. The CDR3 spans 15 residues. This CDR3 is CATSRDPDGTNEQYF. In nucleotides, the CDR3 is TGTGCCACCAGCAGAGATCCAGACGGGACGAACGAGCAGTACTTC.

The chain recombines TRBV28 with TRBJ2-1; 10 bases match TRBD2. Germline CDR1 and CDR2: MDHEN and SYDVKM. Unmatched junction bases numbered 8, after V lost 3 bases and J lost 9 bases. The CDR3 consists of 15 residues. DNA for the CDR3: TGTGCCAGCAGTTTGTATCGAGCGGGAGGGCCTGAGCAGTTCTTC. Its protein is CASSLYRAGGPEQFF.

The J gene is TRBJ2-7, the V gene TRBV7-2; 11 bases line up with TRBD2. Per germline, CDR1 SGHTA and CDR2 FQGNSA. With V trimmed by 1 base and J by 7 bases, 12 bases remained unmatched. CDR3 length: 17 residues. The CDR3 DNA follows: TGTGCCAGCAGCTTAGTGGGTAGCGGGAGGGCAATAGGAGAGCAGTACTTC. Its translation: CASSLVGSGRAIGEQYF. Supplemented by reference TRBV7-2 and TRBJ2-7, the full variable domain reads GAGVSQSPSNKVTEKGKDVELRCDPISGHTALYWYRQSLGQGLEFLIYFQGNSAPDKSGLPSDRFSAERTGGSVSTLTIQRTQQEDSAVYLCASSLVGSGRAIGEQYFGPGTRLTVT.

The chain recombines TRBV29-1 with TRBJ2-7; TRBD1 matches at 7 bases. CDR1 and CDR2 (germline): SQVTM, ANQGSEA. Unmatched junction bases numbered 5, after V lost 6 bases and J lost 0 bases. The CDR3 loop spans 13 amino acids. Written as DNA, the CDR3 is TGCAGCGTCATGCGACAGGGCTCCTACGAGCAGTACTTC. It encodes CSVMRQGSYEQYF.

This chain links TRBV30 with TRBJ2-2; tentative D call: TRBD1 (6 bases). Germline V gene data show CDR1 as GTSNPN and CDR2 as SVGIG (reference sequence). Trimming cost V 2 bases and J 8 bases, with 15 bases left between them. CDR3 length: 14 residues. The CDR3 spells CAWSSQGSSGELFF. The DNA for the CDR3 is TGTGCCTGGAGTTCACAGGGTTCTTCAGGGGAGCTGTTTTTT.

This chain uses TRBV5-1 with TRBJ1-2, with D hard to call. The germline CDR1 and CDR2 sequences are SGHRS and YFSETQ. Trimming took off 0 bases at V and 3 bases at J, with 15 bases between the two ends. The CDR3 spans 16 residues. Here the CDR3 reads CASSLVVGLSDYGYTF. The CDR3 DNA sequence: TGCGCCAGCAGCTTGGTCGTTGGGCTCTCGGACTATGGCTACACCTTC.

This clone was detected a few times. The genes are TRBV18 and TRBJ1-2; tentatively, D is TRBD1 (6 bases). Trimming pared 4 bases from V and 6 bases from J, leaving 18 bases between. Germline V gene data show CDR1 as KGHSH and CDR2 as LQKENI. This CDR3 has 15 residues. The CDR3 protein is CASSLLSGAGDGYTF. CDR3 bases: TGTGCCAGCTCACTCTTATCAGGGGCTGGAGATGGCTACACCTTC.